This T cell receptor beta chain appears in the sequencing data of a study of read filtering for tumor transcriptome and immune sequencing. Across the study: The cohort had over 16 men and about 15 women aged about 47 to 90, mean approximately 66 years. Per sample, TCR-region reads ranged about 4 to 11 million by IR-seq, roughly 75 to 1273 by RNA-seq.

This library used approximately 370 ng RNA and molecular barcoded adaptors spanning alpha/delta and beta/gamma chains. TCRdb re-called the reads with MiXCR, one entry per CDR3 protein. The data show 55,000 to 60,000 distinct CDR3 sequences, around 12% seen once. V gave up 1 base and J gave up 10 bases, with 10 bases separating them. CDR3 length equals 12 residues. Germline CDR1 reads SNHLY; CDR2 reads FYNNEI. As for this clonotype: This may arise from a read error, as a much more abundant clone is one base away.

The chain employs TRBV2 and TRBJ1-1; no reliable D call. This clonotype was obtained from a donor at least 40 years old with multiple myeloma. Sequencing was performed on a population of CD138-negative cells sorted from bone marrow. As DNA, the CDR3 is TGTGCCAGCAGTGAAGATAACGGCGGAGCTTTCTTT. Encoded protein: CASSEDNGGAFF.